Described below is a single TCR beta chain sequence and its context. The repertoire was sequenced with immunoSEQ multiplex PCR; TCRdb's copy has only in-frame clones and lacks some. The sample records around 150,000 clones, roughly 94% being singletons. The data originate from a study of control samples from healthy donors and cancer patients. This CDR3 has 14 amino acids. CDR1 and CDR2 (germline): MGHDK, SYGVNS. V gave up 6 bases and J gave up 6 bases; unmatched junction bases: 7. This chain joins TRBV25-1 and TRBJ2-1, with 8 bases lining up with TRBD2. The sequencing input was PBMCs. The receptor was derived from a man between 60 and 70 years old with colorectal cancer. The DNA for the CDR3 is TGTGCCAGCAGCCCAGGACTAGCCGGCAATGAGCAGTTCTTC. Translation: CASSPGLAGNEQFF.